These 6 T cell receptor beta chains share one sample of origin, sequenced in a study of cytomegalovirus exposure and HLA in healthy donors. Primers for the PCR totalled 60 Vbeta and 13 Jbeta. The assay was immunoSEQ multiplex PCR, and TCRdb's table has in-frame clones only and misses some. Here the sample spans about 130,000 clones, less than 80% being singletons. Sequencing was done on a sample of PBMCs. The source of these receptors is a man in his forties in good health and CMV-seropositive.

This chain links TRBV28 with TRBJ2-1; tentatively, D is TRBD1 (6 bases). Trimming took off 6 bases at V and 7 bases at J, with 13 bases between the two ends. The CDR3 has 13 amino acids. The germline V gene has CDR1 MDHEN and CDR2 SYDVKM. The CDR3 spells CASSLGARNEQFF. The CDR3 DNA is TGTGCCAGCAGCTTGGGGGCTCGGAATGAGCAGTTCTTC.

Notes on this clone: Other DNA sequences in the same sample also yield this CDR3. The gene calls are TRBV4-1 and TRBJ2-5, with D perhaps TRBD2 (5 bases). CDR1 MGHRA and CDR2 YSYEKL come from the germline V gene. V gave up 0 bases and J gave up 4 bases, with 9 bases separating them. The CDR3 has 14 amino acids. CDR3 bases: TGCGCCAGCAGCCAAGATCGACGGGGAGAGACCCAGTACTTC. It codes for CASSQDRRGETQYF.

The chain has TRBV27 and TRBJ2-7; D is unclear. The ends were cut back, 8 bases at V and 2 bases at J, with 4 bases in the middle. CDR1 is MNHEY, CDR2 SMNVEV, per germline (reference sequence). The CDR3 is 10 residues long. CDR3 coding DNA: TGTGCCAGCGGAGCCTACGAGCAGTACTTC. Its protein product is CASGAYEQYF.

The rearrangement uses TRBV5-4 and TRBJ2-7, with TRBD2 matching over 9 bases. Germline lookup yields CDR1 SGHNT and CDR2 YYREEE (reference sequence). Trimming at V came to 3 bases and at J to 3 bases, leaving 7 bases not matched to a gene. The CDR3 covers 15 residues. The CDR3 nucleotides are TGTGCCAGCAGCTCTCCGGGACTAGCCTACTACGAGCAGTACTTC. This sequence encodes CASSSPGLAYYEQYF.

As regards this clone: Compared with germline, one end of the junction differs, possibly owing to a read error. The chain uses TRBV5-1 and TRBJ2-1, with 13 bases aligning to TRBD2. Germline V gene data show CDR1 as SGHRS and CDR2 as YFSETQ. This CDR3 contains 16 residues. CDR3 sequence (DNA): TGCGCCAGCAACTTGGGACTAGCGGGACTCTACAATGAGCAGTTCTTC. Translating gives CASNLGLAGLYNEQFF.

The rearrangement joins TRBV2 to TRBJ1-6; D not resolved. Trimming pared 8 bases from V and 4 bases from J, leaving 21 bases between. Germline values: CDR1 SNHLY, CDR2 FYNNEI. The CDR3 has 17 amino acids. As DNA, the CDR3 is TGTGCCAGCCGCGGTCCGGACGGGATCAGTTATAATTCACCCCTCCACTTT. Encoded protein: CASRGPDGISYNSPLHF.